This entry lists 32 T cell receptor beta chains sequenced from one sample in a study of metastatic and nonmetastatic thyroid tumors. MiXCR was used by TCRdb to re-call the PCR reads. Seen here are about 35,000 clones, approximately 32% observed once, and the top ten hold 6.5% to 9%. Thyroid surgery took place with no prior treatment in any patient. The sequenced material came from blood. Receptor source: a female donor with papillary thyroid cancer or a benign thyroid nodule (not recorded which). Some clones in this sample may be carry-over from other donors' samples.

The genes are TRBV2 and TRBJ1-4; maybe TRBD1 (6 bases). V was shortened by 6 bases and J by 0 bases, with 14 bases between the two germline ends. From germline, CDR1 is SNHLY and CDR2 FYNNEI. This CDR3 region has 16 residues. In DNA form, the CDR3 reads TGTGCCAGCAGGTGGACAGATCCAACAACTAATGAAAAACTGTTTTTT. Translating it yields CASRWTDPTTNEKLFF.

This clone came up many times. Other DNA sequences of this sample code for an identical CDR3. This chain links TRBV19 with TRBJ2-1; the match to TRBD2 covers 10 bases. Germline V gene sequence: CDR1 LNHDA, CDR2 SQIVND (reference sequence). Unmatched junction bases numbered 7, after V lost 3 bases and J lost 8 bases. This CDR3 has 15 amino acids. The CDR3 DNA reads as TGTGCCAGTAGTATGTTAACTAGCGGGATCGATGAGCAGTTCTTC. Translation gives CASSMLTSGIDEQFF.

This clone showed up many times. This may stem from a read error, because a much larger clone lies one nucleotide away. This rearrangement joins TRBV20-1 to TRBJ2-2; D could derive from TRBD1 or TRBD2 (6 bases each). The germline V gene has CDR1 DFQATT and CDR2 SNEGSKA (reference sequence). CDR3 length equals 14 residues. V was trimmed by 4 bases and J by 4 bases, leaving 13 bases between them. CDR3 sequence (DNA): TGCAGTGCTACAGACGGGGGCGGCACCGGGGAGCTGTTTTTT. It is translated as CSATDGGGTGELFF.

This clone was seen a handful of times. This chain links TRBV19 with TRBJ1-5, with a weak D call TRBD1 (6 bases). CDR1 is LNHDA and CDR2 is SQIVND in the germline V gene (reference sequence). V lost 8 bases, J lost 6 bases, and 14 bases lay in between. CDR3 size: 13 residues. DNA for the CDR3: TGTGCCAGTGCTACAGGGTCGCCTCAGCCCCAGCATTTT. It is translated as CASATGSPQPQHF.

This clone was seen a single time. The junction departs from the called germline gene at one end, perhaps through a read error. The CDR3 is CASKKGVISPIHF. CDR3 coding DNA: TGTGCCAGCAAAAAGGGGGTTATTTCACCCATCCACTTT. The chain has TRBV6-1 and TRBJ1-6, with D possibly being TRBD1 (6 bases). CDR3 length equals 13 residues. Germline V gives CDR1 MNHNS, CDR2 SASEGT.

V is TRBV9 and J is TRBJ2-1; D is uncertain. Germline V gene sequence: CDR1 SGDLS, CDR2 YYNGEE. The length of the CDR3 is 19 residues. Between the trimmed V and J ends, which lost 0 bases and 1 base, there was a span of 20 bases. The CDR3 loop reads CASSVDVRDRWRSYNEQFF. In nucleotides, the CDR3 is TGTGCCAGCAGCGTAGATGTAAGGGATAGGTGGAGATCCTACAATGAGCAGTTCTTC.

This clone was detected only a few times. The junction and the germline gene differ at one end; a read error may be behind it. The V call is TRBV6-5, the J call TRBJ2-3; 14 nucleotides match TRBD2. The CDR3 runs 17 residues. Germline CDR1 reads MNHEY; CDR2 reads SVGAGI. The CDR3 region is CARSYARLAGGEDTQYF. CDR3 nucleotide sequence: TGTGCCAGAAGTTACGCCAGACTAGCGGGAGGGGAAGATACGCAGTATTTT.

For this clone: A read error is possible here, since a much larger clone lies one base away. The chain has TRBV3-1 and TRBJ2-3; no reliable D call. Germline-derived CDR1 and CDR2 are LGHDT and YNNKEL (reference sequence). The CDR3 is made up of 15 amino acids. The ends were cut back, 4 bases at V and 0 bases at J, with 11 bases in the middle. CDR3 nucleotides: TGTGCCAGCAGCCCCGTGACAACTAGCACAGATACGCAGTATTTT. Its translation is CASSPVTTSTDTQYF.

V and J are TRBV28 and TRBJ2-7; 7 nucleotides match TRBD1. The CDR3 is 14 amino acids. Germline assignment: CDR1 MDHEN and CDR2 SYDVKM. Unmatched junction bases numbered 8, after V lost 6 bases and J lost 3 bases. CDR3 coding DNA: TGTGCCAGCAGGAAATCGGGACAGATCTACGAGCAGTACTTC. Its translation is CASRKSGQIYEQYF.

The rearrangement uses TRBV7-2 and TRBJ2-3; D remains ambiguous. V was cut by 2 bases and J by 4 bases, with 7 bases left in between. CDR3 length equals 13 residues. Germline V gives CDR1 SGHTA, CDR2 FQGNSA. Here the CDR3 DNA reads TGTGCCAGCAGCTTATTTCTTTCAGATACGCAGTATTTT. This gives the protein CASSLFLSDTQYF.

This clone was detected many times. V and J are TRBV10-1 and TRBJ1-5; perhaps TRBD1 as D (6 bases). Gene TRBJ2-3 matches the end of the DNA better, so the J call may be wrong. This CDR3 has 12 amino acids. The germline CDR1 and CDR2 sequences are WNHNN and SYGVQD (reference sequence). The CDR3, as DNA: TGCGCCAGCAGTGAGACAGGGCAGCCCCAGTATTTT. Residues: CASSETGQPQYF.

This clone was recorded a few times. The chain is built from TRBV12-3 or TRBV12-4 and TRBJ1-5; 8 positions match TRBD1. With V trimmed by 0 bases and J by 3 bases, 7 bases remained unmatched. The CDR3 totals 17 residues. The CDR3 region is CASSLAITGGNNQPQHF. The DNA of the CDR3 is TGTGCCAGCAGTTTAGCTATTACAGGGGGGAACAATCAGCCCCAGCATTTT.

Note on this clone: Sequence at one end of the junction differs from germline and may be a read error. Other DNA sequences within the sample encode an identical CDR3. The chain employs TRBV19 and TRBJ1-1; possible D gene TRBD1, 6 bases. Per germline, CDR1 LNHDA and CDR2 SQIVND (reference sequence). This CDR3 is 14 amino acids long. The CDR3 DNA reads as TGTGCCAGTAGTATTGGACAGAGAAACACTGAAGCGTTCTTT. Its protein product is CASSIGQRNTEAFF.

J is TRBJ2-5 and V is TRBV24-1; D remains unclear. V lost 0 bases and J lost 5, with 12 bases in between. There are 15 residues in the CDR3. Germline CDR1 and CDR2: KGHDR and SFDVKD. The CDR3 coding sequence is TGTGCCACCAGTGATTTGGGGTGGCTTGGGGAGACCCAGTACTTC. Its translation: CATSDLGWLGETQYF.

The chain is built from TRBV12-3 or TRBV12-4 and TRBJ2-5; TRBD2 aligns across 7 bases. With V trimmed by 8 bases and J by 10 bases, 16 bases remained unmatched. The CDR3 length is 14 residues. DNA of the CDR3: TGTGCCAGCTTGTCCCGGGAGGCGGATAAGAGCCAGTACTTC. It specifies CASLSREADKSQYF.

By share, this clone counts as medium-sized. The chain combines TRBV12-3 or TRBV12-4 with TRBJ2-7, with a tentative D call TRBD1 (6 bases). The V gene lost 5 bases and the J gene lost 5 bases, with 16 bases spanning the gap. This CDR3 contains 14 residues. The DNA of the CDR3 is TGTGCCAGCAGTAATAAACAGGGAAAGAACGAGCAGTACTTC. Protein sequence: CASSNKQGKNEQYF.

This clone was detected only once. The chain couples TRBV5-1 to TRBJ2-1; no definite D call. Germline lookup yields CDR1 SGHRS and CDR2 YFSETQ. Trimming removed 4 bases from V and 5 bases from J, with 4 bases in between. The CDR3 length is 11 residues. In nucleotides, the CDR3 is TGCGCCAGCAGCCTCGACAATGAGCAGTTCTTC. It encodes CASSLDNEQFF.

The genes are TRBV7-6 and TRBJ1-2, with 10 bases that match TRBD1. Germline CDR1 reads SGHVS; CDR2 reads FNYEAQ. The CDR3 consists of 16 residues. The V and J ends lost 6 bases and 3 bases, in that order; junction bases with no gene match: 10. For the CDR3, the DNA is TGTGCCAGCAGAGCGACAGGGGGCCTTAACTACTATGGCTACACCTTC. This encodes CASRATGGLNYYGYTF.

Remarks on this clone: A much larger clone lies a single base off, so this may be a read error. This chain joins TRBV5-1 and TRBJ1-2, with a tentative D call TRBD1 (5 bases). The CDR3 length is 14 residues. With 4 bases removed from V and 7 bases from J, the gap between germline ends came to 17 bases. Looked up from germline, CDR1 is SGHRS and CDR2 is YFSETQ. The CDR3 protein is CASSLAWGTRGYTF. The CDR3 bases are TGCGCCAGCAGCCTGGCCTGGGGCACGCGTGGCTACACCTTC.

The gene calls are TRBV27 and TRBJ2-2; no firm D call. The germline V and J ends were trimmed by 5 bases and 4 bases, with 11 bases remaining between them. The CDR3 is 14 amino acids. CDR1 is MNHEY, CDR2 SMNVEV, per germline (reference sequence). In DNA, the CDR3 is TGTGCCAGCAGTGAGTCCGGCGGCACCGGGGAGCTGTTTTTT. Protein sequence: CASSESGGTGELFF.

This clone occurred many times. Distinct nucleotide sequences in the sample also encode this CDR3. The V gene is TRBV6-1, the J gene TRBJ1-1; no clear D. V shed 7 bases and J shed 3 bases, with 15 bases lying between them. This CDR3 is built from 14 residues. CDR1 MNHNS and CDR2 SASEGT come from the germline V gene. The chain's CDR3 is CASTFWAQYTEAFF. The CDR3 nucleotides are TGTGCCAGCACCTTTTGGGCCCAGTACACTGAAGCTTTCTTT.

The V and J genes are TRBV6-2 or TRBV6-3 and TRBJ1-1; no reliable D call. The germline CDR1 and CDR2 sequences are MNHEY and SVGEGT. The CDR3 length is 14 residues. V lost 5 bases, J lost 4 bases, and 14 bases lay in between. The CDR3 DNA follows: TGTGCCAGCAGTGTCGGGGTAGAGGGCACTGAAGCTTTCTTT. Translating it yields CASSVGVEGTEAFF.

This clone was picked up a small number of times. The chain couples TRBV5-1 to TRBJ2-7; 11 nucleotides match TRBD2. The CDR3 runs 15 residues. Germline CDR1 and CDR2: SGHRS and YFSETQ. V shed 0 bases, J shed 7 bases, and the junction held 6 bases outside the gene matches. The CDR3 DNA reads as TGCGCCAGCAGCTTGGATAGCGGGGGGGCAGGGGAGCAGTACTTC. Translated, it gives CASSLDSGGAGEQYF.

The table lists this clone with many counts. The chain has TRBV7-6 and TRBJ2-1, with no clear D. Trimming cost V 5 bases and J 0 bases, with 8 bases left between them. CDR1 and CDR2 (germline): SGHVS, FNYEAQ. The CDR3 runs to 14 residues. The CDR3 coding sequence is TGTGCCAGCAGCGAAGACCGCTCCTACAATGAGCAGTTCTTC. Translated: CASSEDRSYNEQFF.

This clone was detected many times. The chain uses TRBV5-4 and TRBJ1-1; D is uncertain. The CDR3 loop spans 13 amino acids. V gave up 4 bases and J gave up 4 bases, with 11 bases separating them. The germline V gene has CDR1 SGHNT and CDR2 YYREEE (reference sequence). CDR3 region: CASSPNWGTEAFF. DNA of the CDR3: TGTGCCAGCAGCCCCAATTGGGGCACTGAAGCTTTCTTT.

On this clone itself: An end of the junction does not agree with germline; a read error may underlie this. V usage is TRBV27 and J usage is TRBJ2-2; 8 bases line up with TRBD1. CDR3 length: 16 amino acids. Germline CDR1 and CDR2: MNHEY and SMNVEV (reference sequence). Here the CDR3 DNA reads TGTGCCAGCAGTTCCCCGGACAGGGTTGACACCGGGGATCTGTTTTTT. This translates into CASSSPDRVDTGDLFF.

As for this clone: The junction does not match germline at one end; this may be a read error. V and J are TRBV5-1 and TRBJ2-7; TRBD2 matches at 10 bases. Germline assignment: CDR1 SGHRS and CDR2 YFSETQ. The CDR3 contains 17 residues. The CDR3 sequence is CASSRGVLAGFRYEHYF. Written as DNA, the CDR3 is TGCGCCAGCAGCCGGGGAGTACTAGCGGGATTCCGCTACGAGCATTACTTC.

This clone has just one count. The rearrangement links TRBV11-2 to TRBJ2-2; no definite D call. Germline CDR1 reads SGHAT; CDR2 reads FQNNGV. The V and J ends lost 5 bases and 3 bases respectively, with 13 bases between them. CDR3 length: 15 amino acids. In DNA, the CDR3 is TGTGCCAGCAGCCCGACTTTAGACCACACCGGGGAGCTGTTTTTT. The encoded protein is CASSPTLDHTGELFF.

Ten or more counts support this clone. One end of the junction is discordant with germline, which a read error may explain. V and J are TRBV28 and TRBJ1-1; D remains unclear. Germline V lookup: CDR1 MDHEN, CDR2 SYDVKM. This CDR3 is 14 amino acids long. DNA for the CDR3: TGTGCCAGCAGTCGGGCTAGAACAGATACTGTAGCTTTCTTT. Protein sequence: CASSRARTDTVAFF.

This clone has ten or more counts. The CDR3 protein is CASSALRVQETQYF. CDR3 nucleotide sequence: TGTGCCAGCAGCGCTTTGAGGGTCCAAGAGACCCAGTACTTC. This chain connects TRBV7-2 to TRBJ2-5; weak D call: TRBD2 (5 bases). This CDR3 spans 14 amino acids. Germline V gives CDR1 SGHTA, CDR2 FQGNSA. Between the trimmed V and J ends, which lost 5 bases and 1 base, there was a span of 11 bases.

A few counts support this clone. A much larger clonotype is one base distant, so this may be a read error. The sample carries other DNA sequences with the same CDR3. CDR3 protein: CASSVAPSGCGTDTQYF. CDR3 DNA: TGTGCCAGCAGCGTAGCCCCTAGCGGGTGCGGCACAGATACGCAGTATTTT. The V call is TRBV9, the J call TRBJ2-3, with TRBD2 identical over 8 bases. CDR1 SGDLS and CDR2 YYNGEE come from the germline V gene. Trimming cost V 0 bases and J 1 base; bases outside gene matches: 7. This CDR3 is 17 amino acids long.

The gene calls are TRBV2 and TRBJ1-5, with 7 nucleotides matching TRBD1. V trimming: 7 bases; J trimming: 5 bases; junction bases outside the gene matches: 5. This CDR3 contains 13 residues. Germline CDR1 and CDR2: SNHLY and FYNNEI. The CDR3 DNA follows: TGTGCCAGCAAAGAAGGGGGCCATCAGCCCCAGCATTTT. Protein sequence: CASKEGGHQPQHF.